Listed here are 28 T cell receptor beta chains from one sample, sequenced in a study of T cells after yellow fever vaccination. Via MiXCR, TCRdb re-called the 5' RACE reads, giving one row per CDR3 protein. The sample yields 300,000 or so distinct CDR3 sequences, roughly 6.8% seen once. The sequenced sample was PBMCs, obtained roughly 45 days after the first yellow fever vaccination. These receptors all stem from a man between 18 and 35 years old who received the YFV17D yellow fever vaccine.

This clonotype was detected only a few times. The chain has TRBV7-2 and TRBJ2-1; tentative D call: TRBD2 (5 bases). Trimming removed 10 bases from V and 7 bases from J, with 14 bases in between. The CDR3 is 12 amino acids. Germline CDR1 is SGHTA and CDR2 is FQGNSA. The CDR3 sequence is CATHRGENEQFF. CDR3 DNA sequence: TGTGCCACCCACCGGGGTGAGAATGAGCAGTTCTTC.

The V call is TRBV10-3, the J call TRBJ2-2, with 7 bases fitting TRBD1. V dropped 4 bases and J dropped 4; count of bases not matched to a gene: 9. CDR1 and CDR2 (germline): ENHRY, SYGVKD. This CDR3 is 16 amino acids long. CDR3 region: CAISGSRDSFTGELFF. DNA for the CDR3: TGTGCCATCAGTGGGAGCCGGGACAGTTTCACCGGGGAGCTGTTTTTT.

The CDR3 sequence: CASSPWAEGLAGFTDTQYF. In DNA, the CDR3 is TGCGCCAGCAGTCCTTGGGCGGAGGGACTAGCGGGGTTCACAGATACGCAGTATTTT. V gene TRBV23-1 combines with J gene TRBJ2-3; 13 bases fit TRBD2. TRBV23-1 is treated as an ORF (open reading frame) with a function not yet certain. J lost 2 bases, V lost 4 bases, and 12 bases had no gene match. The CDR3 contains 19 residues.

There are a few counts of this clonotype. The chain uses TRBV29-1 and TRBJ2-5; 9 nucleotides line up with TRBD1. V was pared by 3 bases and J by 4 bases, with 3 bases of the junction left unmatched. Germline-derived CDR1 and CDR2 are SQVTM and ANQGSEA. CDR3 size: 13 residues. Here the CDR3 reads CSVENRGLETQYF. The CDR3, as DNA: TGCAGCGTTGAGAACAGGGGGCTAGAGACCCAGTACTTC.

This clonotype was seen only a few times. V gene TRBV7-3 combines with J gene TRBJ2-5; weak D call: TRBD2 (5 bases). V was pared by 4 bases and J by 5 bases, with 17 bases between. The CDR3 has 15 residues. Germline CDR1 SGHTA, CDR2 FQGTGA. The CDR3 DNA reads as TGTGCCAGCAGCTCAAGCTCCTGGACTGGGGAGACCCAGTACTTC. Translation: CASSSSSWTGETQYF.

This chain uses TRBV7-2 with TRBJ1-2, with 7 nucleotides matching TRBD1. Unmatched junction bases numbered 14, after V lost 5 bases and J lost 8 bases. CDR1 SGHTA and CDR2 FQGNSA come from the germline V gene. The CDR3 has 15 amino acids. Written as DNA, the CDR3 is TGTGCCAGCAGCCCCGGGGACAGCACAGTTCGAGGCTACACCTTC. As protein: CASSPGDSTVRGYTF. The full variable domain, with the rest looked up from reference TRBV7-2 and TRBJ1-2, is GAGVSQSPSNKVTEKGKDVELRCDPISGHTALYWYRQSLGQGLEFLIYFQGNSAPDKSGLPSDRFSAERTGGSVSTLTIQRTQQEDSAVYLCASSPGDSTVRGYTFGSGTRLTVV.

This clonotype was recorded a few times. This chain uses TRBV15 with TRBJ2-2; D is undetermined. V lost 3 bases and J 5 bases, leaving 13 bases between the germline ends. The CDR3 consists of 15 residues. Germline V gives CDR1 LNHNV, CDR2 YYDKDF (reference sequence). The CDR3 is CATSSVPAGTGELFF. Written as DNA, the CDR3 is TGTGCCACCAGCAGCGTCCCGGCAGGTACCGGGGAGCTGTTTTTT. Supplemented by reference TRBV15 and TRBJ2-2, the full variable domain reads DAMVIQNPRYQVTQFGKPVTLSCSQTLNHNVMYWYQQKSSQAPKLLFHYYDKDFNNEADTPDNFQSRRPNTSFCFLDIRSPGLGDTAMYLCATSSVPAGTGELFFGEGSRLTVL.

This clonotype came up a few times. The chain uses TRBV10-3 and TRBJ2-7; D uncertain. CDR3 size: 14 residues. Germline CDR1 is ENHRY and CDR2 is SYGVKD. Trimming stripped 8 bases from V and 4 bases from J, with 18 bases between. As DNA, the CDR3 is TGTGCCATCGGTGGACGTGCGTCTCCTTACGAGCAGTACTTC. Its protein product is CAIGGRASPYEQYF.

This clonotype was detected only a few times. V is TRBV18 and J is TRBJ2-7; TRBD1 agrees at 7 bases. CDR3 length equals 13 residues. The germline gives CDR1 KGHSH, CDR2 LQKENI. V trimming: 3 bases; J trimming: 3 bases; junction bases outside the gene matches: 2. The CDR3 DNA is TGTGCCAGCTCACCGGGACAGAACTACGAGCAGTACGTC. Amino acids: CASSPGQNYEQYV.

This clonotype was seen a few times. The V call is TRBV12-3 or TRBV12-4, the J call TRBJ1-2, with TRBD1 identical over 7 bases. V trimming: 6 bases; J trimming: 8 bases; junction bases outside the gene matches: 15. There are 15 residues in the CDR3. The CDR3 DNA reads TGTGCCAGCAGCCGTATACCACAGGGGTATAAGGGCTACACCTTC. It translates to CASSRIPQGYKGYTF.

The chain couples TRBV29-1 to TRBJ2-3, with D perhaps TRBD2 (6 bases). The CDR3 is 13 residues long. The germline CDR1 and CDR2 sequences are SQVTM and ANQGSEA. Trimming pared 7 bases from V and 5 bases from J, leaving 16 bases between. The CDR3 sequence: CSGGPDGRDTQYF. CDR3 in DNA: TGCAGCGGCGGCCCCGACGGGAGAGATACGCAGTATTTT.

The V gene is TRBV11-1, the J gene TRBJ1-5; TRBD1 matches 9 bases. V lost 1 base, J lost 1 base, and 8 bases stayed unmatched. CDR3 length: 18 amino acids. The germline gives CDR1 SGHAT, CDR2 FQDESV (reference sequence). CDR3 in amino acids: CASSLGEGTGLSNQPQHF. The CDR3 DNA is TGTGCCAGCAGCTTAGGAGAGGGGACAGGGTTGAGCAATCAGCCCCAGCATTTT. The whole variable domain, remainder taken from reference TRBV11-1 and TRBJ1-5, is EAEVAQSPRYKITEKSQAVAFWCDPISGHATLYWYRQILGQGPELLVQFQDESVVDDSQLPKDRFSAERLKGVDSTLKIQPAELGDSAMYLCASSLGEGTGLSNQPQHFGDGTRLSIL.

The V gene is TRBV21-1, the J gene TRBJ2-7; the table's D gene call, TRBD2, was not cross checked with the DNA. TRBV21-1 is a pseudogene segment. This CDR3 comprises 18 residues. CDR3 nucleotide sequence: TGTGCCAGCAGCAAAGGGCAGGGGAGGTGTGGGTTTTCTTACGAGCAGTACGTC. This gives the protein CASSKGQGRCGFSYEQYV.

This clonotype was recorded at least ten times. V usage is TRBV7-8 and J usage is TRBJ2-2; D is ambiguous. The CDR3 loop spans 16 amino acids. Germline V CDR1 and CDR2: SGHVS, FQNEAQ. Trimming removed 5 bases at V and 4 bases at J, with 17 bases between. The CDR3 sequence is CASSARWGSTTGELFF. The CDR3 bases are TGTGCCAGCAGCGCCCGATGGGGTTCGACCACCGGGGAGCTGTTTTTT.

In this sample, this clonotype turned up a few times. V is TRBV23-1 and J is TRBJ2-3; D may be TRBD2 (5 bases). TRBV23-1 is an ORF, with its function uncertain. Trimming stripped 0 bases from V and 5 bases from J, with 9 bases between. The CDR3 totals 14 residues. The CDR3 loop reads CASSQSDLRDTQYF. Written as DNA, the CDR3 is TGCGCCAGCAGTCAATCGGACTTGCGAGATACGCAGTATTTT.

The sample holds a few counts of this clonotype. The chain carries TRBV7-9 and TRBJ1-2; maybe TRBD1 (6 bases). The CDR3 is 13 amino acids. In germline, CDR1 is SEHNR, CDR2 FQNEAQ (reference sequence). V shed 11 bases and J shed 0 bases, with 13 bases lying between them. CDR3 in amino acids: CAHGTGTNYGYTF. In nucleotides, the CDR3 is TGTGCCCACGGTACAGGGACTAACTATGGCTACACCTTC. Looking up the rest from reference TRBV7-9 and TRBJ1-2 gives the full variable domain: DTGVSQNPRHKITKRGQNVTFRCDPISEHNRLYWYRQTLGQGPEFLTYFQNEAQLEKSRLLSDRFSAERPKGSFSTLEIQRTEQGDSAMYLCAHGTGTNYGYTFGSGTRLTVV.

There are a few counts of this clonotype. The chain joins TRBV6-1 to TRBJ1-5; D is undetermined. Germline-derived CDR1 and CDR2 are MNHNS and SASEGT. The CDR3 totals 13 residues. V was pared by 4 bases and J by 3 bases, with 7 bases between. The DNA of the CDR3 is TGTGCCAGCAGTGGACGGACCAATCAGCCCCAGCATTTT. This encodes CASSGRTNQPQHF.

The chain employs TRBV7-9 and TRBJ2-5; possibly TRBD1 for D (5 bases). The CDR3 is made up of 14 amino acids. Per germline, CDR1 SEHNR and CDR2 FQNEAQ (reference sequence). Trimming pared 5 bases from V and 4 bases from J, leaving 14 bases between. CDR3 DNA: TGTGCCAGCAGCGACAGTAGGGGCTTAGAGACCCAGTACTTC. It yields the protein CASSDSRGLETQYF.

The chain joins TRBV6-2 or TRBV6-3 to TRBJ1-1; a possible D gene is TRBD1 (5 bases). The germline gives CDR1 MNHEY, CDR2 SVGEGT. The CDR3 has 14 amino acids. V lost 6 bases, J lost 7 bases, and 18 bases lay in between. In nucleotides, the CDR3 is TGTGCCAGCAGCCGACCCATGACGGGACTTGAAGCTTTCTTT. It encodes CASSRPMTGLEAFF.

There are a few counts of this clonotype. The J gene is TRBJ1-6, the V gene TRBV28; 7 bases line up with TRBD1. This CDR3 spans 14 amino acids. CDR1 is MDHEN and CDR2 is SYDVKM in the germline V gene. Losses at the gene ends were 7 bases for V and 7 bases for J; bases not matched to a gene: 7. The CDR3 region is CASKGTAQNSPLHF. As DNA, the CDR3 is TGTGCCAGCAAAGGGACAGCTCAGAATTCACCCCTCCACTTT.

The rearrangement joins TRBV12-3 or TRBV12-4 to TRBJ1-5; possibly TRBD1 for D (5 bases). The V and J ends lost 6 bases and 4 bases respectively, with 7 bases between them. CDR3 length: 12 amino acids. The CDR3 spells CASSAGNQPQHF. The CDR3 DNA follows: TGTGCCAGCAGCGCAGGGAATCAGCCCCAGCATTTT.

This clonotype was recorded at least ten times. CDR3 sequence reads: CASRSGEGNEQFF. The DNA for the CDR3 is TGCGCCAGCAGGAGCGGGGAAGGGAATGAGCAGTTCTTC. The chain employs TRBV5-1 and TRBJ2-1; the match to TRBD2 covers 7 bases. Germline V CDR1 and CDR2: SGHRS, YFSETQ. The CDR3 consists of 13 residues. V lost 5 bases to trimming and J lost 7 bases; unmatched junction nucleotides: 6.

This clonotype showed up just a few times. An end of the junction does not agree with germline; a read error may underlie this. The chain couples TRBV12-3 or TRBV12-4 to TRBJ1-5; tentatively, D is TRBD1 (6 bases). CDR3 length equals 14 residues. The CDR3, as DNA: TGTGCCAGCAGCTTAGAACAGGGTGGTCAGCCCCAGCATTTT. This gives the protein CASSLEQGGQPQHF.

Many counts were recorded for this clonotype. J is TRBJ2-2 and V is TRBV4-1; the match to TRBD1 covers 7 bases. The CDR3 extends over 18 amino acids. J was trimmed by 3 bases and V by 5 bases; bases with no gene match: 15. Germline V CDR1 and CDR2: MGHRA, YSYEKL. The CDR3 DNA reads as TGCGCCAGCAGCGAGTTGGACAGGCCTGTGGGGGACACCGGGGAGCTGTTTTTT. Amino acid sequence: CASSELDRPVGDTGELFF.

The J gene is TRBJ2-1, the V gene TRBV4-1; D possibly corresponds to TRBD1 (5 bases). Germline V gene lookup returns CDR1 MGHRA and CDR2 YSYEKL. The CDR3 runs 14 residues. The germline V and J ends were trimmed by 7 bases and 4 bases, with 14 bases remaining between them. The CDR3, as DNA: TGCGCCAGCAAGCCAGGGCCTCTATACAATGAGCAGTTCTTC. Its protein product is CASKPGPLYNEQFF.

This clonotype has just a few counts. This chain uses TRBV29-1 with TRBJ2-1; TRBD1 is a possible D gene (6 bases). Trimming left V 7 bases short and J 4 bases short, with 14 bases between. The CDR3 length is 13 residues. Looked up from germline, CDR1 is SQVTM and CDR2 is ANQGSEA. CDR3 loop: CSAEGQLYNEQFF. The DNA of the CDR3 is TGCAGCGCGGAAGGACAGCTATACAATGAGCAGTTCTTC.

This clonotype occurred a few times. The chain links TRBV12-3 or TRBV12-4 to TRBJ2-3; maybe TRBD2 (5 bases). CDR3 length: 15 residues. V lost 7 bases to trimming and J lost 2 bases, with 16 bases between them. CDR3 protein: CASTAEEVPTDTQYF. In DNA form, the CDR3 reads TGTGCCAGCACAGCGGAGGAAGTTCCCACAGATACGCAGTATTTT.

The DNA of the CDR3 is TGTGCTAGCTCCAACAGGGGGTCGGAACGCACCATATATTTT. Translating gives CASSNRGSERTIYF. The genes are TRBV12-5 and TRBJ1-3; 8 bases align to TRBD1. This CDR3 has 14 residues. Germline-derived CDR1 and CDR2 are LGHNT and FRNRAP. Trimming cost V 9 bases and J 9 bases; bases outside gene matches: 13.